The entry below describes one T cell receptor beta chain. Profiling relied on immunoSEQ multiplex PCR, and the TCRdb table lists in-frame clones only, not all of them. The sample has roughly 62,000 clones; around two thirds are singletons. The sample comes from a study of T cell clones after liver transplantation. The CDR3 runs to 13 residues. V was pared by 7 bases and J by 8 bases, with 8 bases of the junction left unmatched. Germline-derived CDR1 and CDR2 are LNHDA and SQIVND (reference sequence). The clonotype was recovered from a human patient who received a liver transplant. Some of the T cells might come from the graft donor. The sample here was CD4+ T cells from blood, taken at the approximately 16-month timepoint. The chain employs TRBV19 and TRBJ1-5; 7 bases are shared with TRBD1. Here the CDR3 reads CASTKDRIEPQHF. The CDR3 nucleotides read TGTGCCAGTACCAAGGACAGGATCGAGCCCCAGCATTTT.